This T cell receptor (beta chain) was sequenced for a study of cytotoxic CD8 clonotypes in ibrutinib-treated CLL. Measured with immunoSEQ multiplex PCR; TCRdb has only the in-frame clones, and not every one. The repertoire holds 150,000 or so clones, 81% seen once, with roughly 2% in the top ten. This CDR3 region has 14 residues. The germline V gene encodes CDR1 SGDLS and CDR2 YYNGEE. The V end lost 0 bases, the J end lost 8 bases, and 14 bases lay between the germline ends. The chain has TRBV9 and TRBJ1-2; D is perhaps TRBD1 (5 bases). The TCR originated in a human donor with chronic lymphocytic leukemia. Sequenced here: PBMCs, sampled after 12 months of ibrutinib treatment. The CDR3 spells CASSVEAARGGYTF. CDR3 DNA: TGTGCCAGCAGCGTAGAGGCCGCCCGGGGGGGCTACACCTTC.